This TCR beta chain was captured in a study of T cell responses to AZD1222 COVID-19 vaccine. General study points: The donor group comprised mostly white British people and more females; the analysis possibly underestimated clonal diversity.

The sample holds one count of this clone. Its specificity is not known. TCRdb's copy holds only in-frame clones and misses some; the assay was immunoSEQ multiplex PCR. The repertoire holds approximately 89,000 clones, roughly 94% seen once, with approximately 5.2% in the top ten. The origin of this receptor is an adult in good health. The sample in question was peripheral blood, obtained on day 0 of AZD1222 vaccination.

CDR3 loop: CASGDSPYEQYF. CDR3 DNA sequence: TGTGCCAGCGGGGACAGCCCCTACGAGCAGTACTTC. J is TRBJ2-7 and V is TRBV6-5; 7 positions agree with TRBD1. The V and J ends lost 8 bases and 2 bases, in that order; junction bases with no gene match: 3. The CDR3 loop spans 12 amino acids. Germline V CDR1 and CDR2: MNHEY, SVGAGI.